The present TCR beta chain was sequenced within a study of siplizumab effects on memory and regulatory T cells. Regarding the study as a whole: Significantly reduced by siplizumab was the cumulative frequency of alloreactive sequences, namely those traceable to unstimulated CD4+ memory cells. Unstimulated subsets contained matches for only a minor fraction of alloreactive clones. Roughly 80-96% of proliferating CD4+ or CD8+ clones lacked an assignable naive or memory phenotype.

Using immunoSEQ multiplex PCR, the repertoire was profiled, and TCRdb retains in-frame clones only, with some absent. The data hold about 56,000 clones, with around 97% observed a single time. Germline lookup yields CDR1 SQVTM and CDR2 ANQGSEA. The CDR3 runs 15 residues. Between the trimmed V and J ends, which lost 6 bases and 1 base, there was a span of 18 bases. On this clone itself: What it binds is not known.

The sequence came from a human donor in good health. Specimen: naive CD8+ T cells sorted from blood. This chain uses TRBV29-1 with TRBJ1-1; tentative D call: TRBD1 (5 bases). CDR3 in amino acids: CSVLGEVRTNTEAFF. The CDR3 DNA follows: TGCAGCGTCCTGGGGGAGGTCAGGACGAACACTGAAGCTTTCTTT.